This T cell receptor beta chain stems from a study of shared clonotypes between healthy human individuals. Germline values: CDR1 SGHTA, CDR2 FQGNSA. The length of the CDR3 is 14 residues. V gave up 6 bases and J gave up 3 bases; unmatched junction bases: 8. This was a deep-level run. Replicate PCRs for sorted subsets used approximately 220 ng DNA; this equaled 25,000 to 30,000 T cell genomes. Profiling relied on immunoSEQ multiplex PCR, and the TCRdb table lists in-frame clones only, not all of them. This sample has about 2.3 million clones, with around 90% found just once. Study-wide results and caveats: In having few donors, the study represented limited genetic and exposure-history diversity. The sharing of 4.5% to 5% of naive CD4 clonotypes was seen across a handful of donors.

A single count supports this clone. Its target is unknown. The V gene is TRBV7-2, the J gene TRBJ2-7; 7 positions match TRBD2. Sequenced input: naive CD4+ T cells from PBMCs. Subset of the sample: CD45RA+ positively selected. The sequence was obtained from a man aged 18 to 29 in good health. Some clones in this sample may be carry-over from other donors' samples. The CDR3 sequence: CASSQAGSDYEQYF. CDR3 coding DNA: TGTGCCAGCAGTCAAGCGGGATCCGACTACGAGCAGTACTTC.